The clone carrying this TCR beta chain was seen more than once but under ten times. Its antigen is unidentified. These data belong to a study of healthy donors' naive CD4 and CD8 T cells. Study-wide results and caveats: The study did not address homeostatic proliferation effects in naive T cells.

A linear amplification protocol produced the TCR libraries from 400 to 550 ng of total RNA. TCRdb itself ran the reads through MiXCR, one entry per CDR3 protein. The data contain roughly 200,000 distinct CDR3 sequences, about four fifths of them singletons. Looked up from germline, CDR1 is LNHDA and CDR2 is SQIVND (reference sequence). There are 11 residues in the CDR3. V lost 6 bases and J lost 5, with 5 bases in between. This chain uses TRBV19 with TRBJ2-1; D is uncertain. The sample was naive CD4+ and CD8+ T cells sorted from blood, pooled from several donors. The receptor was derived from a pool of human donors in good health; the sample pools cells from several healthy donors. DNA for the CDR3: TGTGCCAGTAGGGCCGACAATGAGCAGTTCTTC. This gives the protein CASRADNEQFF.